This record concerns one TCR beta chain sequence. The data belong to a study of OX40 agonist ivuxolimab in advanced cancers. Study overall: Melanoma, hepatocellular carcinoma, head and neck or renal cell cancer occurred in dose-escalation patients. Three patients responded partially, comprising one with hepatocellular carcinoma and two with cutaneous melanoma.

Cycle 7 day 1, cycle 4 day 1, and baseline were the timepoints at which blood was sampled. The V end was cut by 4 bases, the J end by 12 bases, with 14 bases between. The CDR3 loop spans 12 amino acids. The germline V gene has CDR1 SGHRS and CDR2 YFSETQ. TCRdb's copy holds only in-frame clones and misses some; the assay was immunoSEQ multiplex PCR. The sample holds roughly 5,100 clones, less than 70% seen once. V usage is TRBV5-1 and J usage is TRBJ1-5; possible D gene TRBD1, 5 bases. The material was CD4+ or CD8+ T cells sorted from blood, obtained in a trial of the OX40 agonist ivuxolimab. This TCR was recovered from an adult with an advanced solid tumor such as melanoma, head and neck, liver or kidney cancer. For the CDR3, the DNA is TGCGCCAGCAGCACTGGCGGGGACGACCAGCATTTT. Protein product: CASSTGGDDQHF.